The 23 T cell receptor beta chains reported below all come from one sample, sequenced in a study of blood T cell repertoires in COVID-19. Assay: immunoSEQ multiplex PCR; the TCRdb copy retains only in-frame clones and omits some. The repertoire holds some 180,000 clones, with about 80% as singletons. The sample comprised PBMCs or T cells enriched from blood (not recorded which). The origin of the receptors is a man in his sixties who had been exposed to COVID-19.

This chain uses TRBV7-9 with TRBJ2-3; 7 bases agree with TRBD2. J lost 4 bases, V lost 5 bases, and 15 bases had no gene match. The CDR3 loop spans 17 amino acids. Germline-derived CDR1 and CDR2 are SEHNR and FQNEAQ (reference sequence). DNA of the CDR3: TGTGCCAGCAGCCCGAGGGGTGGCGGGAGATTCGCAGATACGCAGTATTTT. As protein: CASSPRGGGRFADTQYF.

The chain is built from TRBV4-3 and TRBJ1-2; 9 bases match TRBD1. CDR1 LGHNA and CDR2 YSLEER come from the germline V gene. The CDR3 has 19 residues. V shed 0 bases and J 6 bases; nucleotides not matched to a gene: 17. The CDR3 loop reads CASSQDIITGTRDRDGYTF. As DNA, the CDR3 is TGCGCCAGCAGCCAAGATATCATTACTGGGACAAGGGACAGGGATGGCTACACCTTC.

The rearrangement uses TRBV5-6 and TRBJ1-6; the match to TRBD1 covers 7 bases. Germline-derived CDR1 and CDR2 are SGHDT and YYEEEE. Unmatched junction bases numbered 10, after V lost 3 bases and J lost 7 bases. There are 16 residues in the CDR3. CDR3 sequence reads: CASSSYDRDSNSPLHF. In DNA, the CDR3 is TGTGCCAGCAGCTCATATGACAGGGATAGCAATTCACCCCTCCACTTT.

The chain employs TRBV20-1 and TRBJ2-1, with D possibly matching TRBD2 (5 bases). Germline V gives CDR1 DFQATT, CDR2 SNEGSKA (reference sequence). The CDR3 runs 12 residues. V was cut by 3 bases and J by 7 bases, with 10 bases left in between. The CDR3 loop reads CSASGGWNEQFF. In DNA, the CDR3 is TGCAGTGCTAGTGGAGGTTGGAATGAGCAGTTCTTC.

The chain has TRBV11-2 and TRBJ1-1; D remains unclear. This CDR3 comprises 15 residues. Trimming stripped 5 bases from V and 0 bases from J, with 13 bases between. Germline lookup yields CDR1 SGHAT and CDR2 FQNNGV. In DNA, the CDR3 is TGTGCCAGCAGCCGAGCCCGGGAGGTGAACACTGAAGCTTTCTTT. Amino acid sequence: CASSRAREVNTEAFF.

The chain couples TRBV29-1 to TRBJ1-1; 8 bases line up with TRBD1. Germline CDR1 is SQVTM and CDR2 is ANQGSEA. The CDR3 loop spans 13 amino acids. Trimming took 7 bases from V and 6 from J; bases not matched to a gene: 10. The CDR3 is CSAAGGAAPEAFF. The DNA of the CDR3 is TGCAGCGCCGCAGGGGGCGCGGCTCCTGAAGCTTTCTTT.

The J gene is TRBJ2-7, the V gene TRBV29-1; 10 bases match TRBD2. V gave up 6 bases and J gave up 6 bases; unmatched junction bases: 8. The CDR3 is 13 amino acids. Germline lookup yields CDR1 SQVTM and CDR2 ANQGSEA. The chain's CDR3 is CSVRGTSVGEQYF. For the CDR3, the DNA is TGCAGCGTCAGAGGGACTAGCGTGGGCGAGCAGTACTTC.

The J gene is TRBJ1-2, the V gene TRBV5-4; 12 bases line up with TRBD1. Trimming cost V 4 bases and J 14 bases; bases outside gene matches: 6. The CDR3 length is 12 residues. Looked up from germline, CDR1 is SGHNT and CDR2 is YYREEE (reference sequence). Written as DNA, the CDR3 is TGTGCCAGCAGCACGGGACAGGGGGCGCGGACCTTC. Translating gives CASSTGQGARTF.

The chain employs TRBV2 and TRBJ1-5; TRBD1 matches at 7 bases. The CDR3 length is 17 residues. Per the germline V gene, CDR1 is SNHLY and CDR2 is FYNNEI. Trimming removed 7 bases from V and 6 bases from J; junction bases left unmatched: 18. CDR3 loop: CASTEGGPGPAPQPQHF. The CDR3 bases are TGTGCCAGCACCGAAGGGGGCCCGGGTCCAGCCCCTCAGCCCCAGCATTTT.

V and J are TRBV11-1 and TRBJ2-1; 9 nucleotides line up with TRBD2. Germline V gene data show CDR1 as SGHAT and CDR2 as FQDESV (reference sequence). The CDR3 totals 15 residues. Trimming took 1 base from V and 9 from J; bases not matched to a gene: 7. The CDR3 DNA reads TGTGCCAGCAGCTTAGAGGCGGGAGGGCCTGGTGAGCAGTTCTTC. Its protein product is CASSLEAGGPGEQFF.

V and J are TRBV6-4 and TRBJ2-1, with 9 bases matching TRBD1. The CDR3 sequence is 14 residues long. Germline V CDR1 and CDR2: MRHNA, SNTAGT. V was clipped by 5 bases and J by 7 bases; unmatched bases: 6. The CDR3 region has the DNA TGTGCCAGCAGTCCACAGGGGGCGTTGAATGAGCAGTTCTTC. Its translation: CASSPQGALNEQFF.

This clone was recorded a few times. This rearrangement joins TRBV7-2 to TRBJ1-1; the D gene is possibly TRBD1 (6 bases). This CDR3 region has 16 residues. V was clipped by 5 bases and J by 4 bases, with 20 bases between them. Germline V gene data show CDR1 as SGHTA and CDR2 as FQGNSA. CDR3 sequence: CASSPRGGAGTTEAFF. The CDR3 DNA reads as TGTGCCAGCAGCCCCCGGGGGGGGGCCGGAACCACTGAAGCTTTCTTT.

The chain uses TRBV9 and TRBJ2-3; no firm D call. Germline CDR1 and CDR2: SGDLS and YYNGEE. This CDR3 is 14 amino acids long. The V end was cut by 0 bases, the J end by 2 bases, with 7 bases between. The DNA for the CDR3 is TGTGCCAGCAGCGTAGGTGACTTCACAGATACGCAGTATTTT. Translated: CASSVGDFTDTQYF. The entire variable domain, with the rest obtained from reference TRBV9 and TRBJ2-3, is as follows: DSGVTQTPKHLITATGQRVTLRCSPRSGDLSVYWYQQSLDQGLQFLIQYYNGEERAKGNILERFSAQQFPDLHSELNLSSLELGDSALYFCASSVGDFTDTQYFGPGTRLTVL.

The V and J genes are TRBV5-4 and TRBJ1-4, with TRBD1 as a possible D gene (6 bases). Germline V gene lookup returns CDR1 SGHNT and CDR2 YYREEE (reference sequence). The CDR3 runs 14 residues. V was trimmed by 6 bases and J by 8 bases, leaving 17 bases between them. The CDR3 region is CASKKQGKYEKLFF. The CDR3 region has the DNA TGTGCCAGCAAAAAACAGGGAAAGTACGAAAAACTGTTTTTT.

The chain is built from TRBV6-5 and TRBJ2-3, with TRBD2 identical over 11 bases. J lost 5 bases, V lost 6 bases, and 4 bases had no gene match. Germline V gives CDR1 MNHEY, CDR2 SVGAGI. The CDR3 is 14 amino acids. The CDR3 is CASRPSGRQDTQYF. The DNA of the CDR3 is TGTGCCAGCAGGCCTAGCGGGAGGCAAGATACGCAGTATTTT.

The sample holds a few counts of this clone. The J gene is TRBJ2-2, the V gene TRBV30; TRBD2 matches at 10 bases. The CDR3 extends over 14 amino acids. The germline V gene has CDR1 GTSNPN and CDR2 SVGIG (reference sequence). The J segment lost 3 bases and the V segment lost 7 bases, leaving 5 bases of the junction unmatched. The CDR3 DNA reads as TGTGCCTCCTCTAGCGGGAGTCACACCGGGGAGCTGTTTTTT. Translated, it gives CASSSGSHTGELFF.

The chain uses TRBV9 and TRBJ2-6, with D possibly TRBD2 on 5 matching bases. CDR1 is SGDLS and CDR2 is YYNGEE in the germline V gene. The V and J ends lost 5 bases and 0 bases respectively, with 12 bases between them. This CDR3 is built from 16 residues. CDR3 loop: CASSGGPTSGANVLTF. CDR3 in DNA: TGTGCCAGCAGTGGCGGGCCTACCTCTGGGGCCAACGTCCTGACTTTC.

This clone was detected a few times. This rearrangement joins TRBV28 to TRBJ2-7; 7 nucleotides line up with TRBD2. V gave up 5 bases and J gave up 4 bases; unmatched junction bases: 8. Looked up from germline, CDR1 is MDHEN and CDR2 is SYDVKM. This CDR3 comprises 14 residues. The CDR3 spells CASSQGGSGYEQYF. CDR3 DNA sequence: TGTGCCAGCAGTCAGGGCGGGAGTGGGTACGAGCAGTACTTC.

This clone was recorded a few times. The CDR3 nucleotides are TGTGCCATTGATACAGGGTCAAATCAGCCCCAGCATTTT. Protein: CAIDTGSNQPQHF. The chain links TRBV19 to TRBJ1-5, with a tentative D call TRBD1 (6 bases). This CDR3 is built from 13 residues. V was shortened by 10 bases and J by 4 bases, with 14 bases between the two germline ends. CDR1 and CDR2 (germline): LNHDA, SQIVND (reference sequence).

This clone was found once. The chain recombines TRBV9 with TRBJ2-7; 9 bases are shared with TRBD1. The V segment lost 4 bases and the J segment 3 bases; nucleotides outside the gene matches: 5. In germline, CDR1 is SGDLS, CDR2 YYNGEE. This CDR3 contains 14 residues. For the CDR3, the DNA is TGTGCCAGCAGCACAGGGGACAGGGACTACGAGCAGTACTTC. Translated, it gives CASSTGDRDYEQYF.

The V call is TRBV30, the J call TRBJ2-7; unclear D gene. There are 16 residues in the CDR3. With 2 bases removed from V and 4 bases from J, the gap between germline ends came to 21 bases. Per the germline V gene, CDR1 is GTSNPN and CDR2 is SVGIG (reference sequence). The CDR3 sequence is CAWSLPRGSRLYEQYF. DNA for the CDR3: TGTGCCTGGAGTCTCCCCCGTGGCTCCCGTTTATACGAGCAGTACTTC.

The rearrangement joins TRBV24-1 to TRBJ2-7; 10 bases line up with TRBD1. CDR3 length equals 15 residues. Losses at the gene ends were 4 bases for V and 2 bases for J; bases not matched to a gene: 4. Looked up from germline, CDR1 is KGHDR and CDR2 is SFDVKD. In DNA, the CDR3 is TGTGCCACCAGTGACCCCGGGACAGGGGCCTACGAGCAGTACTTC. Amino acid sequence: CATSDPGTGAYEQYF.

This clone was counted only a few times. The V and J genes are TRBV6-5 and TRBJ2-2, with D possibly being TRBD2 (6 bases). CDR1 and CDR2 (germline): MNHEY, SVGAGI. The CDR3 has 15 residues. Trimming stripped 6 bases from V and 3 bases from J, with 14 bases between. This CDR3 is CASRVAALDTGELFF. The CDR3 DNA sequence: TGTGCCAGCAGGGTAGCGGCCCTCGACACCGGGGAGCTGTTTTTT.